This TCR beta chain was captured in a study of T cell responses to AZD1222 COVID-19 vaccine. General study results and limits: Unmutated variant regions reportedly attract nearly half of all spike-specific TCRs. Repertoires were sampled only after the peak T cell response.

In regard to this clone: The antigen is not known.

Assay: immunoSEQ multiplex PCR; the TCRdb copy retains only in-frame clones and omits some. The sample records some 120,000 clones, about 93% being singletons. From germline, CDR1 is KGHSY and CDR2 FQNENV. The V and J ends lost 2 bases and 0 bases respectively, with 7 bases between them. CDR3 length: 14 amino acids. The source of this sequence is an adult in good health. The chain links TRBV16 to TRBJ1-1; D unclear. Sample: peripheral blood, taken on day 0 of AZD1222 vaccination. The CDR3 spells CASSQQKMNTEAFF. As DNA, the CDR3 is TGTGCCAGCAGCCAACAGAAAATGAACACTGAAGCTTTCTTT.